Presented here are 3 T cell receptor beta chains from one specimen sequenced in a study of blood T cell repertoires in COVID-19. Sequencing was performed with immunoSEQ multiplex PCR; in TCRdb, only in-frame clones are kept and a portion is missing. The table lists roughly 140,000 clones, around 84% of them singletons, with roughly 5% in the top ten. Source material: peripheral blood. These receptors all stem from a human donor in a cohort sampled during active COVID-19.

CDR3: CASSSAGGPFTSTDTQYF. The DNA of the CDR3 is TGTGCCAGCAGTTCCGCGGGAGGGCCTTTCACTTCCACAGATACGCAGTATTTT. V and J are TRBV27 and TRBJ2-3, with 9 nucleotides matching TRBD2. Germline V gives CDR1 MNHEY, CDR2 SMNVEV (reference sequence). The CDR3 runs to 18 residues. With 4 bases clipped from V and 2 bases from J, the junction kept 13 bases outside the gene matches.

The CDR3 loop reads CASRDGQYSGNTIYF. The CDR3 nucleotides read TGTGCCAGCAGAGATGGACAGTACTCTGGAAACACCATATATTTT. The chain combines TRBV6-5 with TRBJ1-3; TRBD1 might be the D (6 bases). Between the trimmed V and J ends, which lost 6 bases and 0 bases, there was a span of 12 bases. The CDR3 loop spans 15 amino acids. Germline CDR1 MNHEY, CDR2 SVGAGI.

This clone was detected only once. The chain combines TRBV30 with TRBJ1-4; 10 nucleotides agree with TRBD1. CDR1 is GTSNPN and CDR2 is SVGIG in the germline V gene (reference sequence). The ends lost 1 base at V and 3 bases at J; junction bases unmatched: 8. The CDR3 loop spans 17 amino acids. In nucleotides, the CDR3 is TGTGCCTGGAGTGGAGGGACAGGGGCACCTGCTAATGAAAAACTGTTTTTT. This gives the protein CAWSGGTGAPANEKLFF.